The next 21 T cell receptor beta chains were all read from a single sample in a study of post-analysis software for immune sequencing data. Findings and limits, study-wide: Among five TRBV segments more frequent in patients than controls were TRBV5-6, TRBV5-1 and TRBV20-1.

Antigen specificity for these receptors is unknown. Incorporated into the TCR beta cDNA libraries were unique molecular identifiers, which served to reduce PCR and sequencing biases. TCRdb fed the PCR reads into MiXCR, producing one record per CDR3 protein. This sample has fewer than 900,000 distinct CDR3 sequences, with around 46% found just once. Sequencing input: blood. These receptors were taken from a girl aged 5 to 17 with multiple sclerosis.

The table lists this clonotype with a few counts. The chain employs TRBV28 and TRBJ1-2; possible D gene TRBD1, 6 bases. CDR3 length: 11 residues. Trimming took 7 bases from V and 5 from J, leaving 8 bases between them. Per germline, CDR1 MDHEN and CDR2 SYDVKM. In nucleotides, the CDR3 is TGTGCCAGCACTCAGGGGTATGGCTACACCTTC. This gives the protein CASTQGYGYTF.

The chain has TRBV7-9 and TRBJ1-2; no firm D call. CDR1 is SEHNR and CDR2 is FQNEAQ in the germline V gene (reference sequence). CDR3 length: 11 residues. V lost 8 bases to trimming and J lost 1 base, with 5 bases between them. The CDR3 protein is CASLSNYGYTF. The CDR3 DNA reads as TGTGCCAGCCTGAGTAACTATGGCTACACCTTC. The complete variable domain, with remaining parts taken from reference TRBV7-9 and TRBJ1-2, reads DTGVSQNPRHKITKRGQNVTFRCDPISEHNRLYWYRQTLGQGPEFLTYFQNEAQLEKSRLLSDRFSAERPKGSFSTLEIQRTEQGDSAMYLCASLSNYGYTFGSGTRLTVV.

The chain combines TRBV3-1 with TRBJ1-5; D remains ambiguous. The germline CDR1 and CDR2 sequences are LGHDT and YNNKEL (reference sequence). V lost 1 base and J 3 bases, leaving 13 bases between the germline ends. CDR3 length equals 16 residues. The CDR3 sequence is CASSQASGRLNQPQHF. CDR3 coding DNA: TGTGCCAGCAGCCAAGCTTCCGGACGGCTCAATCAGCCCCAGCATTTT.

As to this clonotype: Germline and junction disagree at one end, which may indicate a read error. This chain uses TRBV6-2 or TRBV6-3 with TRBJ2-3; TRBD2 aligns across 8 bases. The CDR3 covers 15 residues. CDR1 and CDR2 (germline): MNHEY, SVGEGT. The CDR3 DNA reads as TGTGCCAGCAGTCCCAGCGGGAGTCGCGCAGATACGCGGTATTTT. Residues: CASSPSGSRADTRYF.

This clonotype has a single count. The chain uses TRBV13 and TRBJ2-1, with 7 bases matching TRBD2. Germline V gene lookup returns CDR1 PRHDT and CDR2 FYEKMQ (reference sequence). V shed 1 base, J shed 8 bases, and the junction held 14 bases outside the gene matches. CDR3 length equals 17 residues. CDR3 DNA sequence: TGTGCCAGCAGCTTAGAGGGGCAAGCTTGGGGGGGACATGAGCAGTTCTTC. It specifies CASSLEGQAWGGHEQFF.

CDR3 sequence (DNA): TGCAGTGCCCGTTCGGGGGCTGAGACCCAGTACTTC. This translates into CSARSGAETQYF. The chain joins TRBV20-1 to TRBJ2-5; either TRBD1 or TRBD2 may supply D (6 bases each). V lost 6 bases to trimming and J lost 5 bases, with 13 bases between them. CDR3 length: 12 amino acids. Germline-derived CDR1 and CDR2 are DFQATT and SNEGSKA (reference sequence).

Concerning this clonotype itself: Its ends do not fully match the called genes, so a read error is possible. This chain uses TRBV29-1 with TRBJ2-5, with D unresolved. Germline assignment: CDR1 SQVTM and CDR2 ANQGSEA. The CDR3 runs 18 residues. For the CDR3, the DNA is TGCAGCGTTGCCCAAAATCCGAGACCGGTGGCACACAAAGAGGCCCAGTACTTC. It encodes CSVAQNPRPVAHKEAQYF.

V gene TRBV5-6 combines with J gene TRBJ1-2, with no clear D. V was clipped by 6 bases and J by 8 bases, with 23 bases between them. CDR3 length: 15 residues. In germline, CDR1 is SGHDT, CDR2 YYEEEE. The CDR3 reads CASNSLDSRAWGYTF. CDR3 DNA sequence: TGTGCCAGCAACAGCTTGGATTCACGGGCGTGGGGCTACACCTTC.

The rearrangement links TRBV5-1 to TRBJ2-5; D assignment may be TRBD1 or TRBD2 (5 bases each). The CDR3 consists of 15 residues. Germline V gives CDR1 SGHRS, CDR2 YFSETQ. Trimming left V 0 bases short and J 3 bases short, with 12 bases between. The CDR3 DNA sequence: TGCGCCAGCAGCTTGGTACAGGAGGCCAAAGAGACCCAGTACTTC. It specifies CASSLVQEAKETQYF.

This chain links TRBV20-1 with TRBJ1-2, with TRBD1 matching over 8 bases. CDR1 is DFQATT and CDR2 is SNEGSKA in the germline V gene (reference sequence). This CDR3 comprises 14 residues. V was clipped by 3 bases and J by 2 bases; unmatched bases: 5. The DNA for the CDR3 is TGCAGTGCTAGGCCTAACAGGGGGAACTATGGCTACACCTTC. Translated: CSARPNRGNYGYTF.

This clonotype has more than one count but fewer than ten. This rearrangement joins TRBV2 to TRBJ2-7; TRBD2 might be the D (5 bases). V lost 6 bases, J lost 7 bases, and 16 bases lay in between. CDR1 and CDR2 (germline): SNHLY, FYNNEI. The CDR3 is 13 residues long. The CDR3 protein is CASRPRPAGEQYF. CDR3 DNA: TGTGCCAGCAGGCCTAGGCCGGCGGGTGAGCAGTACTTC.

The rearrangement uses TRBV7-8 and TRBJ2-7; no reliable D call. The CDR3 covers 12 residues. The V end was cut by 2 bases, the J end by 3 bases, with 5 bases between. CDR1 and CDR2 (germline): SGHVS, FQNEAQ. Written as DNA, the CDR3 is TGTGCCAGCAGCTTACGTAACTACGAGCAGTACTTC. Translated: CASSLRNYEQYF.

This chain connects TRBV6-5 to TRBJ2-7; 7 bases are shared with TRBD1. The junction had 14 bases not matched to a gene; V was cut back by 7 bases and J by 5 bases. Germline loops: CDR1 MNHEY, CDR2 SVGAGI. There are 15 residues in the CDR3. This chain's CDR3 is CASKNRGRSFDEQYF. The CDR3 DNA reads TGTGCCAGCAAGAACAGGGGAAGATCCTTCGACGAGCAGTACTTC.

The chain couples TRBV7-9 to TRBJ2-1; 7 bases map to TRBD2. Unmatched junction bases numbered 2, after V lost 1 base and J lost 8 bases. Germline V gives CDR1 SEHNR, CDR2 FQNEAQ (reference sequence). This CDR3 contains 13 residues. CDR3 in amino acids: CASSLGLADEQFF. The CDR3 DNA reads TGTGCCAGCAGCTTAGGCCTAGCGGATGAGCAGTTCTTC. Full variable domain (outside the CDR3, taken from reference TRBV7-9 and TRBJ2-1): DTGVSQNPRHKITKRGQNVTFRCDPISEHNRLYWYRQTLGQGPEFLTYFQNEAQLEKSRLLSDRFSAERPKGSFSTLEIQRTEQGDSAMYLCASSLGLADEQFFGPGTRLTVL.

This clonotype was seen a handful of times. This rearrangement joins TRBV2 to TRBJ2-7, with a tentative D call TRBD1 (6 bases). Germline CDR1 and CDR2: SNHLY and FYNNEI. The CDR3 contains 16 residues. Between the trimmed V and J ends, which lost 4 bases and 2 bases, there was a span of 18 bases. The CDR3 nucleotides are TGTGCCAGCAGTGGGGGCCCCTGGGGGCAAGCCTACGAGCAGTACTTC. Its protein product is CASSGGPWGQAYEQYF.

There are a few counts of this clonotype. The chain recombines TRBV5-1 with TRBJ2-3; the D gene is possibly TRBD1 (6 bases). The CDR3 runs 16 residues. Trimming removed 1 base at V and 6 bases at J, with 18 bases between. Germline V lookup: CDR1 SGHRS, CDR2 YFSETQ. CDR3: CASSLYGQGTSDTQYF. The CDR3 nucleotides read TGCGCCAGCAGCTTGTATGGTCAGGGGACAAGTGATACGCAGTATTTT.

This clonotype occurred once. CDR3 amino acids: CASSLEVSGGRAYEQYF. CDR3 coding DNA: TGTGCCAGCAGTTTAGAGGTTTCGGGCGGGAGGGCCTACGAGCAGTACTTC. This chain joins TRBV12-3 or TRBV12-4 and TRBJ2-7; 9 bases line up with TRBD2. The CDR3 length is 17 residues. Unmatched junction bases numbered 9, after V lost 1 base and J lost 2 bases.

V gene TRBV29-1 combines with J gene TRBJ2-3; D call uncertain. V was pared by 7 bases and J by 3 bases, with 20 bases between. Germline assignment: CDR1 SQVTM and CDR2 ANQGSEA. CDR3 length: 15 residues. CDR3 sequence (DNA): TGCAGCGCTGCCCAGGACCAGTGGGGTACAGATACGCAGTATTTT. This gives the protein CSAAQDQWGTDTQYF.

The chain uses TRBV30 and TRBJ2-5; weak D call: TRBD2 (5 bases). The CDR3 sequence is 12 residues long. V lost 0 bases and J 4 bases, leaving 6 bases between the germline ends. Per the germline V gene, CDR1 is GTSNPN and CDR2 is SVGIG (reference sequence). For the CDR3, the DNA is TGTGCCTGGAGTGTTGAGGGAGAGACCCAGTACTTC. This codes for CAWSVEGETQYF.

This clonotype was counted between two and nine times. A read error may account for a junction end that differs from germline. The rearrangement uses TRBV12-3 or TRBV12-4 and TRBJ1-1; D remains unclear. There are 11 residues in the CDR3. CDR3 loop: CASSLGPEAFF. CDR3 DNA sequence: TGTGCCAGCAGCTTAGGGCCAGAAGCTTTCTTT.

The chain carries TRBV12-5 and TRBJ2-5; 8 bases fit TRBD1. Near its end, the DNA agrees better with TRBJ2-7, so the J call may be wrong. The CDR3 sequence is 14 residues long. Germline assignment: CDR1 LGHNT and CDR2 FRNRAP. The DNA of the CDR3 is TGTGCTAGTGGTTTGCCCCAGGGGGCGCGCGAGCAGTACTTC. Amino acids: CASGLPQGAREQYF.